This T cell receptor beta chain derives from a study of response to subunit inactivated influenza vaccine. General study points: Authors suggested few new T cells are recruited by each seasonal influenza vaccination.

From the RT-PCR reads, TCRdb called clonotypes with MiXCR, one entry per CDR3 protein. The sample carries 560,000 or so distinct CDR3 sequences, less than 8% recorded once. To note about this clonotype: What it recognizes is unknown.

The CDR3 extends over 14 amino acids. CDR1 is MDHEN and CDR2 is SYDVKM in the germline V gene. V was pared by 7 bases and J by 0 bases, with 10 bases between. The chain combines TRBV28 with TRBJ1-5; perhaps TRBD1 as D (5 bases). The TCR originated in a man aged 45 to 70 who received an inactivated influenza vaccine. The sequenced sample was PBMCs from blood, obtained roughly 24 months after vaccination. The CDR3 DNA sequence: TGTGCCAGCACCCCAGGGTTTAGCAATCAGCCCCAGCATTTT. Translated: CASTPGFSNQPQHF.